Given below is one T cell receptor (beta chain) in context. Sequenced by immunoSEQ multiplex PCR; TCRdb stores in-frame clones only, minus some. Among hundreds of thousands of clones, approximately 89% were seen once, and the ten largest hold 0.0094%. This entry comes from a study of shared T cell receptors in the human thymus. This CDR3 has 13 amino acids. With 5 bases removed from V and 3 bases from J, the gap between germline ends came to 11 bases. Germline V lookup: CDR1 SGHVS, CDR2 FNYEAQ. These data were also reused for a study on human thymus T cells. From that paper: Within thymic and blood repertoires, V and J gene usage appeared to be biased.

Source material: thymocytes. The chain combines TRBV7-6 with TRBJ2-7; TRBD1 is a possible D gene (5 bases). This clonotype originated in a boy under two years old with a congenital heart defect. The CDR3: CASSRSGYYEQYF. CDR3 nucleotides: TGTGCCAGCAGCAGATCAGGGTACTACGAGCAGTACTTC.